The clone carrying this T cell receptor (beta chain) was counted at least ten times. What it binds is unknown. Using RNA template, CDR3s of TCR alpha and beta were amplified with iRepertoire arm-PCR. TCRdb ran MiXCR on the multiplex PCR reads and lists one entry per CDR3 protein. Altogether about 210,000 distinct CDR3 sequences are present, 25% to 35% being singletons, with the ten largest covering roughly a fifth. The data belong to a study of glioma-infiltrating T cells. Germline V gene lookup returns CDR1 MNHEY and CDR2 SMNVEV (reference sequence). V was pared by 2 bases and J by 0 bases, with 8 bases between. The CDR3 loop spans 14 amino acids. Whole-study findings and limits: Tissue-blood divergence was below expectation in non-neoplastic patients, above in gliomas.

The rearrangement links TRBV27 to TRBJ2-7; no definite D call. Sequencing was performed on glioma tissue, nonneoplastic brain tissue, or PBMCs (not recorded which). This sequence originates from a human donor with low-grade glioma or glioblastoma, undergoing nonglioma brain surgery, or in good health (not recorded which). DNA of the CDR3: TGTGCCAGCAGTTTAAGCCCTAGCTCCTACGAGCAGTACTTC. Residues: CASSLSPSSYEQYF.